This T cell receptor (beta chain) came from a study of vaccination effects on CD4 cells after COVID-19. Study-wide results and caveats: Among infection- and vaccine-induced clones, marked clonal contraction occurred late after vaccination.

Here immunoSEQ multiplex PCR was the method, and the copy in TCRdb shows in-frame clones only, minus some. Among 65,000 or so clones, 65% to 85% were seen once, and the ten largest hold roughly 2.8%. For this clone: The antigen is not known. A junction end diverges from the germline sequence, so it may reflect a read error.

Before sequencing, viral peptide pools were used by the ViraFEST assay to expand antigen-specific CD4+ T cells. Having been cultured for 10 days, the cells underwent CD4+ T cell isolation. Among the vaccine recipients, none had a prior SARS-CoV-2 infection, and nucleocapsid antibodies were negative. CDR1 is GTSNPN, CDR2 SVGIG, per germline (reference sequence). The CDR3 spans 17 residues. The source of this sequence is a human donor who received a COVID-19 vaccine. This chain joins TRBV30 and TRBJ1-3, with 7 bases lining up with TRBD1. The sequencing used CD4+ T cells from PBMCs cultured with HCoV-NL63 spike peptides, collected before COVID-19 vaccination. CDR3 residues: CAWSVVQGVTRGSTIYF. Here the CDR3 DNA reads TGTGCCTGGAGTGTCGTCCAGGGGGTGACCCGGGGAAGCACCATATATTTT.